One and the same sample provided the 25 T cell receptor beta chains below, sequenced in a study of blood T cell repertoires in COVID-19. This table comes from immunoSEQ multiplex PCR, and its TCRdb copy is limited to in-frame clones, with some not included. The table has over 30,000 clones, roughly 88% seen once. Sequenced: peripheral blood. Receptors were obtained from a man between 70 and 80 years old with acute or convalescent COVID-19.

This chain joins TRBV19 and TRBJ2-7, with 10 bases that match TRBD2. CDR1 LNHDA and CDR2 SQIVND come from the germline V gene (reference sequence). J gave up 2 bases and V 3 bases, and 1 base lay outside the gene matches. This CDR3 contains 14 residues. In nucleotides, the CDR3 is TGTGCCAGTAGTATCGGACTAGCGGCCTACGAGCAGTACTTC. Its protein is CASSIGLAAYEQYF.

This chain links TRBV7-2 with TRBJ1-2; 10 bases are a match to TRBD1. Germline V gives CDR1 SGHTA, CDR2 FQGNSA. The CDR3 is made up of 14 amino acids. The trim removed 5 bases at V and 4 bases at J, leaving 4 bases unmatched. The CDR3, as DNA: TGTGCCAGCAGCAGGGACAGGGGTTCCTATGGCTACACCTTC. Protein product: CASSRDRGSYGYTF.

The CDR3 DNA follows: TGTGCCAGCTCACCATCCGGACAGGTCGGAAATGAAAAACTGTTTTTT. Translating it yields CASSPSGQVGNEKLFF. This chain joins TRBV18 and TRBJ1-4; TRBD1 aligns across 7 bases. Germline CDR1 reads KGHSH; CDR2 reads LQKENI. V shed 2 bases, J shed 5 bases, and the junction held 8 bases outside the gene matches. The CDR3 has 16 amino acids.

This chain connects TRBV7-8 to TRBJ1-2; D is undetermined. The CDR3 contains 14 residues. Looked up from germline, CDR1 is SGHVS and CDR2 is FQNEAQ. Trimming cost V 5 bases and J 6 bases, with 16 bases left between them. CDR3 nucleotides: TGTGCCAGCAGCCACGGGATGGGAGCTGATGGCTACACCTTC. This gives the protein CASSHGMGADGYTF.

The chain couples TRBV11-3 to TRBJ2-3, with 7 bases aligning to TRBD2. Germline-derived CDR1 and CDR2 are SGHNT and YENEEA. V was clipped by 2 bases and J by 0 bases; unmatched bases: 8. The CDR3 runs to 17 residues. The CDR3, as DNA: TGTGCCAGCAGCTTACGGCGCGGGGGTGCTAGCACAGATACGCAGTATTTT. It yields the protein CASSLRRGGASTDTQYF.

The gene calls are TRBV6-2 or TRBV6-3 and TRBJ2-1; D gene uncertain. The CDR3 covers 13 residues. V gave up 4 bases and J gave up 3 bases, with 7 bases separating them. Germline CDR1 and CDR2: MNHEY and SVGEGT. CDR3 residues: CASSSQFYNEQFF. The CDR3 DNA is TGTGCCAGCAGTTCGCAGTTCTACAATGAGCAGTTCTTC.

The chain carries TRBV7-8 and TRBJ2-7; 9 bases are a match to TRBD1. V shed 2 bases and J 2 bases; nucleotides not matched to a gene: 4. Germline V lookup: CDR1 SGHVS, CDR2 FQNEAQ. There are 15 residues in the CDR3. CDR3 coding DNA: TGTGCCAGCAGCTTAACCCGACAGGGGGCCTACGAGCAGTACTTC. Translated: CASSLTRQGAYEQYF.

The chain uses TRBV2 and TRBJ2-2; D is possibly TRBD1 (5 bases). The germline V gene has CDR1 SNHLY and CDR2 FYNNEI. The CDR3 spans 15 residues. V dropped 3 bases and J dropped 1 base, with 9 bases sitting between them. The DNA for the CDR3 is TGTGCCAGCAGTGATACAGGTCGGAACACCGGGGAGCTGTTTTTT. Its protein product is CASSDTGRNTGELFF.

The chain recombines TRBV7-6 with TRBJ2-7, with a tentative D call TRBD2 (6 bases). Trimming removed 5 bases at V and 7 bases at J, with 18 bases between. This CDR3 has 14 residues. The germline gives CDR1 SGHVS, CDR2 FNYEAQ. The CDR3 coding sequence is TGTGCCAGCAGCCCTATTACGGGAGAAGGAGAGCAGTACTTC. It is translated as CASSPITGEGEQYF.

The chain couples TRBV5-1 to TRBJ2-3; D call uncertain. Deletions cut 0 bases from V and 4 bases from J, with 6 bases between. The germline V gene encodes CDR1 SGHRS and CDR2 YFSETQ. This CDR3 has 13 amino acids. In nucleotides, the CDR3 is TGCGCCAGCAGCTTGGTAGTAGCAGATACGCAGTATTTT. It translates to CASSLVVADTQYF.

V usage is TRBV7-9 and J usage is TRBJ2-2; 9 nucleotides align to TRBD2. CDR1 and CDR2 (germline): SEHNR, FQNEAQ (reference sequence). The trim removed 1 base at V and 2 bases at J, leaving 2 bases unmatched. The CDR3 sequence is 16 residues long. CDR3 protein: CASSLGLAGNTGELFF. The CDR3 coding sequence is TGTGCCAGCAGCTTAGGTCTAGCGGGAAACACCGGGGAGCTGTTTTTT.

V is TRBV10-3 and J is TRBJ1-6; 8 bases are a match to TRBD1. This CDR3 has 13 amino acids. CDR1 is ENHRY and CDR2 is SYGVKD in the germline V gene. V shed 6 bases, J shed 7 bases, and the junction held 2 bases outside the gene matches. As DNA, the CDR3 is TGTGCCATCAGGGACAGGGAGAATTCACCCCTCCACTTT. The encoded protein is CAIRDRENSPLHF.

V gene TRBV18 combines with J gene TRBJ1-6; D remains ambiguous. V lost 3 bases and J lost 5, with 8 bases in between. Germline assignment: CDR1 KGHSH and CDR2 LQKENI. This CDR3 comprises 14 residues. The CDR3 sequence is CASSPGANNSPLHF. The CDR3 DNA reads as TGTGCCAGCTCACCGGGAGCTAATAATTCACCCCTCCACTTT.

This chain links TRBV6-2 or TRBV6-3 with TRBJ2-1, with TRBD2 matching over 10 bases. This CDR3 spans 14 amino acids. Trimming cost V 6 bases and J 5 bases; bases outside gene matches: 4. CDR1 and CDR2 from the germline V gene are MNHEY and SVGEGT. In DNA, the CDR3 is TGTGCCAGCAGCCCTAGCGGGAGCAACAATGAGCAGTTCTTC. Protein sequence: CASSPSGSNNEQFF.

The chain combines TRBV20-1 with TRBJ1-1; 8 nucleotides align to TRBD1. The junction had 6 bases not matched to a gene; V was cut back by 3 bases and J by 0 bases. There are 15 residues in the CDR3. Germline V gives CDR1 DFQATT, CDR2 SNEGSKA (reference sequence). CDR3: CSASGGTGLNTEAFF. CDR3 DNA sequence: TGCAGTGCTAGTGGTGGGACAGGTTTGAACACTGAAGCTTTCTTT.

The V and J genes are TRBV7-2 and TRBJ2-5; 7 positions match TRBD1. V lost 4 bases, J lost 5 bases, and 7 bases stayed unmatched. CDR3 length equals 14 residues. CDR1 is SGHTA, CDR2 FQGNSA, per germline. The CDR3 DNA reads TGTGCCAGCAGCTCGAACAGGGGTGGCGAGACCCAGTACTTC. Translation: CASSSNRGGETQYF.

This clone was seen once. The chain carries TRBV28 and TRBJ2-4, with TRBD1 as a possible D gene (6 bases). The CDR3 is made up of 20 amino acids. Trimming removed 2 bases from V and 0 bases from J, with 23 bases in between. CDR1 is MDHEN, CDR2 SYDVKM, per germline. The CDR3: CASSLHQTGHLPVAKNIQYF. The CDR3 DNA reads as TGTGCCAGCAGTTTACACCAGACGGGACACCTTCCCGTAGCCAAAAACATTCAGTACTTC.

The chain couples TRBV12-3 or TRBV12-4 to TRBJ1-2; D call uncertain. The CDR3 spans 13 residues. Trimming left V 6 bases short and J 7 bases short, with 15 bases between. CDR3 coding DNA: TGTGCCAGCAGCATCCGGGAAGAGTTTGGCTACACCTTC. This gives the protein CASSIREEFGYTF.

This sequence joins TRBV28 and TRBJ2-2; 7 nucleotides match TRBD2. Per germline, CDR1 MDHEN and CDR2 SYDVKM. This CDR3 comprises 13 residues. The trim removed 9 bases at V and 3 bases at J, leaving 4 bases unmatched. CDR3 DNA: TGTGCCAGTGGGAGGGCGGACACCGGGGAGCTGTTTTTT. Translated, it gives CASGRADTGELFF.

In its sample, this clone was seen a few times. The chain couples TRBV12-3 or TRBV12-4 to TRBJ1-5, with D possibly TRBD1 on 5 matching bases. The CDR3 runs 13 residues. V was clipped by 5 bases and J by 6 bases, with 11 bases between them. CDR3: CASSRGEGQPQHF. CDR3 bases: TGTGCCAGCAGTCGGGGGGAGGGTCAGCCCCAGCATTTT.

The chain links TRBV11-3 to TRBJ1-2; 8 bases are a match to TRBD1. CDR1 and CDR2 from the germline V gene are SGHNT and YENEEA. This CDR3 has 13 amino acids. V lost 4 bases and J lost 6; bases outside the gene matches: 4. The CDR3 DNA reads as TGTGCCAGCAGCTCGGACAGGGACCATGGCTACACCTTC. Protein sequence: CASSSDRDHGYTF.

The V gene is TRBV11-3, the J gene TRBJ1-2; perhaps TRBD1 as D (5 bases). The CDR3 covers 14 residues. The germline V gene has CDR1 SGHNT and CDR2 YENEEA. Between the trimmed V and J ends, which lost 5 bases and 5 bases, there was a span of 15 bases. The CDR3 spells CASSPWGAEYGYTF. DNA for the CDR3: TGTGCCAGCAGCCCCTGGGGCGCGGAGTATGGCTACACCTTC. The variable domain in full, completed from reference TRBV11-3 and TRBJ1-2, reads EAGVVQSPRYKIIEKKQPVAFWCNPISGHNTLYWYLQNLGQGPELLIRYENEEAVDDSQLPKDRFSAERLKGVDSTLKIQPAELGDSAVYLCASSPWGAEYGYTFGSGTRLTVV.

This clone was observed a handful of times. The V call is TRBV6-5, the J call TRBJ2-7; possibly TRBD2 for D (6 bases). The CDR3 covers 14 residues. Trimming pared 2 bases from V and 3 bases from J, leaving 11 bases between. Germline CDR1 and CDR2: MNHEY and SVGAGI. CDR3 bases: TGTGCCAGCAGTTACAGCAGGACTAACTACGAGCAGTACTTC. It translates to CASSYSRTNYEQYF.

The chain has TRBV27 and TRBJ2-3; TRBD1 might be the D (6 bases). The V end was cut by 0 bases, the J end by 1 base, with 11 bases between. The CDR3 has 16 amino acids. Germline CDR1 and CDR2: MNHEY and SMNVEV (reference sequence). CDR3 in DNA: TGTGCCAGCAGTTTATCTCTGGGGGCTGGCACAGATACGCAGTATTTT. Its protein is CASSLSLGAGTDTQYF.

V usage is TRBV27 and J usage is TRBJ2-3; D call uncertain. Between the trimmed V and J ends, which lost 4 bases and 5 bases, there was a span of 10 bases. The CDR3 is 13 residues long. Germline V gene lookup returns CDR1 MNHEY and CDR2 SMNVEV (reference sequence). The CDR3, as DNA: TGTGCCAGCAGTTCCCTCGATAGAGATACGCAGTATTTT. Residues: CASSSLDRDTQYF.